The 17 T cell receptor beta chains below come from one sample, sequenced in a study of radiotherapy plus CTLA-4 blockade in lung cancer. TCRdb's table, derived via immunoSEQ multiplex PCR, lists solely in-frame clones and lacks some. The sample lists 30,000 to 45,000 clones; over 55% were seen once. The specimen comprised peripheral blood, sampled from a patient treated with radiotherapy plus ipilimumab. The receptor source for this set is a human donor with non-small cell lung cancer who had stable disease on radiotherapy plus ipilimumab.

V and J are TRBV30 and TRBJ2-1; D might be TRBD2 (5 bases). V lost 0 bases, J lost 9 bases, and 18 bases lay in between. CDR3 length: 15 amino acids. Germline CDR1 and CDR2: GTSNPN and SVGIG (reference sequence). This chain's CDR3 is CAWSVRPSRRSEQFF. The CDR3, as DNA: TGTGCCTGGAGTGTACGGCCCAGCAGGAGGAGTGAGCAGTTCTTC. The whole variable domain, filled in from reference TRBV30 and TRBJ2-1, reads SQTIHQWPATLVQPVGSPLSLECTVEGTSNPNLYWYRQAAGRGLQLLFYSVGIGQISSEVPQNLSASRPQDRQFILSSKKLLLSDSGFYLCAWSVRPSRRSEQFFGPGTRLTVL.

This chain uses TRBV6-6 with TRBJ2-5; weak D call: TRBD2 (5 bases). V lost 5 bases and J lost 5, with 12 bases in between. The CDR3 contains 13 residues. From germline, CDR1 is MNHNY and CDR2 SVGAGI (reference sequence). In DNA form, the CDR3 reads TGTGCCAGCAGTACGTACGGGGAGGAGACCCAGTACTTC. The encoded protein is CASSTYGEETQYF.

V gene TRBV7-2 combines with J gene TRBJ1-6; D may be TRBD1 (5 bases). The CDR3 is 15 residues long. Germline assignment: CDR1 SGHTA and CDR2 FQGNSA. V was pared by 3 bases and J by 5 bases, with 11 bases between. The CDR3 DNA follows: TGTGCCAGCAGCTTGACGGCCAGGGATAATTCACCCCTCCACTTT. Translating it yields CASSLTARDNSPLHF.

V is TRBV18 and J is TRBJ2-2, with D possibly TRBD2 on 6 matching bases. CDR1 and CDR2 from the germline V gene are KGHSH and LQKENI. V lost 4 bases and J lost 3, with 12 bases in between. This CDR3 is built from 15 residues. CDR3 amino acids: CASSRYGGDTGELFF. The CDR3 DNA follows: TGTGCCAGCTCACGCTATGGCGGGGACACCGGGGAGCTGTTTTTT.

The rearrangement links TRBV15 to TRBJ2-7; TRBD2 matches 9 bases. The CDR3 runs to 17 residues. Germline V gene data show CDR1 as LNHNV and CDR2 as YYDKDF (reference sequence). Germline trimming cut 8 bases from V and 2 bases from J; bases unmatched to any gene: 16. CDR3 sequence: CATPELYPSGAPYEQYF. CDR3 DNA sequence: TGTGCCACCCCTGAATTGTACCCTAGCGGGGCTCCCTACGAGCAGTACTTC.

V is TRBV5-4 and J is TRBJ1-6; D gene uncertain. V was clipped by 1 base and J by 4 bases, with 6 bases between them. This CDR3 region has 14 residues. The germline V gene has CDR1 SGHNT and CDR2 YYREEE (reference sequence). The CDR3 coding sequence is TGTGCCAGCAGCTTGCTACAGTATAATTCACCCCTCCACTTT. This encodes CASSLLQYNSPLHF.

The gene calls are TRBV9 and TRBJ2-1, with 7 bases fitting TRBD2. The CDR3 runs to 15 residues. CDR1 is SGDLS, CDR2 YYNGEE, per germline. V was pared by 4 bases and J by 0 bases, with 4 bases of the junction left unmatched. CDR3 nucleotides: TGTGCCAGCAGCCTCACTAGCGCCTCCTACAATGAGCAGTTCTTC. Translated, it gives CASSLTSASYNEQFF.

V usage is TRBV19 and J usage is TRBJ1-6, with D tentatively TRBD1 (5 bases). The CDR3 has 15 amino acids. CDR1 LNHDA and CDR2 SQIVND come from the germline V gene (reference sequence). V was trimmed by 3 bases and J by 9 bases, leaving 15 bases between them. CDR3 bases: TGTGCCAGTAGTATCTCCCCGGGGGTGCGTTCACCCCTCCACTTT. Translating it yields CASSISPGVRSPLHF.

The CDR3 nucleotides read TGTGCCAGCAGTTTCCGGACAGGGCTCAATGAGCAGTTCTTC. This sequence encodes CASSFRTGLNEQFF. The rearrangement joins TRBV6-1 to TRBJ2-1; the match to TRBD1 covers 8 bases. CDR1 and CDR2 (germline): MNHNS, SASEGT. The length of the CDR3 is 14 residues. The junction had 6 bases not matched to a gene; V was cut back by 5 bases and J by 6 bases.

The CDR3 bases are TGTGCTAGTGGTGTGCGGGTAGATTACACCTTC. It is translated as CASGVRVDYTF. The chain joins TRBV12-5 to TRBJ1-2; D ambiguous. Germline V gene data show CDR1 as LGHNT and CDR2 as FRNRAP. V lost 5 bases and J lost 11, with 12 bases in between. The CDR3 totals 11 residues.

This clone has just one count. This rearrangement joins TRBV19 to TRBJ1-5, with 8 bases that match TRBD1. Germline CDR1 reads LNHDA; CDR2 reads SQIVND (reference sequence). V shed 6 bases and J 2 bases; nucleotides not matched to a gene: 3. This CDR3 spans 14 amino acids. The DNA of the CDR3 is TGTGCCAGTAGAGGACAGGGAGGCAATCAGCCCCAGCATTTT. It encodes CASRGQGGNQPQHF.

This chain connects TRBV6-4 to TRBJ1-2; no firm D call. Deletions cut 3 bases from V and 8 bases from J, with 13 bases between. In germline, CDR1 is MRHNA, CDR2 SNTAGT. The CDR3 sequence is 13 residues long. The chain's CDR3 is CASSDSRSGGYTF. CDR3 in DNA: TGTGCCAGCAGTGATTCGAGGAGCGGGGGCTACACCTTC.

The chain couples TRBV5-1 to TRBJ2-7, with D possibly matching TRBD2 (5 bases). The CDR3 is 12 residues long. Germline V gene sequence: CDR1 SGHRS, CDR2 YFSETQ. Trimming took off 4 bases at V and 6 bases at J, with 11 bases between the two ends. This CDR3 reads CASSGERPEQYF. As DNA, the CDR3 is TGCGCCAGCAGCGGGGAGCGGCCCGAGCAGTACTTC.

The chain joins TRBV6-1 to TRBJ2-7; 7 nucleotides line up with TRBD2. Germline CDR1 MNHNS, CDR2 SASEGT. Trimming took 3 bases from V and 2 from J; bases not matched to a gene: 7. The CDR3 is 15 amino acids. The CDR3 DNA reads as TGTGCCAGCAGTGAGCCTGGGGACTACACCTACGAGCAGTACTTC. Translation: CASSEPGDYTYEQYF.

This clone was counted a few times. This chain uses TRBV19 with TRBJ2-1; TRBD1 aligns across 7 bases. The J segment lost 9 bases and the V segment lost 6 bases, leaving 11 bases of the junction unmatched. The CDR3 consists of 14 residues. Germline V gives CDR1 LNHDA, CDR2 SQIVND (reference sequence). CDR3 DNA sequence: TGTGCCAGTAGGGAACAGGGGTTGATCGTTGAGCAGTTCTTC. It encodes CASREQGLIVEQFF. Full variable domain (rest looked up from reference TRBV19 and TRBJ2-1): DGGITQSPKYLFRKEGQNVTLSCEQNLNHDAMYWYRQDPGQGLRLIYYSQIVNDFQKGDIAEGYSVSREKKESFPLTVTSAQKNPTAFYLCASREQGLIVEQFFGPGTRLTVL.

V and J are TRBV5-5 and TRBJ2-7; TRBD1 matches at 7 bases. Per germline, CDR1 SGHKS and CDR2 YYEKEE (reference sequence). The length of the CDR3 is 16 residues. After removal of 4 bases from V and 3 bases from J, the junction contained 13 bases not matched to a gene. The CDR3 spells CASSPSPGQHLYEQYF. The CDR3 DNA sequence: TGTGCCAGCAGCCCATCGCCGGGACAGCACCTCTACGAGCAGTACTTC.

In this sample, this clone turned up once. The chain has TRBV7-9 and TRBJ1-4, with a possible D match to TRBD1 (5 bases). This CDR3 region has 17 residues. The germline gives CDR1 SEHNR, CDR2 FQNEAQ (reference sequence). Trimming removed 6 bases from V and 0 bases from J, with 17 bases in between. CDR3 coding DNA: TGTGCCAGCAGTTACCGATATGGGGGGGCAACTAATGAAAAACTGTTTTTT. It specifies CASSYRYGGATNEKLFF.